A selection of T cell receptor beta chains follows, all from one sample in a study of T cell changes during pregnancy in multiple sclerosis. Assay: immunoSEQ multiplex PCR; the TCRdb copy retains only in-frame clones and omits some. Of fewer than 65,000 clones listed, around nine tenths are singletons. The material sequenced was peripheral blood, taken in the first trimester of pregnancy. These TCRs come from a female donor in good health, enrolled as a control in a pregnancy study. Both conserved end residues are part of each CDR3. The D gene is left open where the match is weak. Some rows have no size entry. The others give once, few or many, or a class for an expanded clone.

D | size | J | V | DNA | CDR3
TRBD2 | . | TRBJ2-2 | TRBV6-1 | TGTGCCAGCACGGCGGGGGGTCCATCTACCGGGGAGCTGTTTTTT | CASTAGGPSTGELFF
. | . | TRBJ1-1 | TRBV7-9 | TGTGCCAGCAGCCCCGTAGAGATGATGAACACTGAAGCTTTCTTT | CASSPVEMMNTEAFF
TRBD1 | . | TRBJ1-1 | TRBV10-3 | TGTGCCATCAGTCCGGGACAGCAGAACACTGAAGCTTTCTTT | CAISPGQQNTEAFF
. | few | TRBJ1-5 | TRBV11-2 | TGTGCCAGCAGTTTGGACAGAGACGGTCAGCCCCAGCATTTT | CASSLDRDGQPQHF
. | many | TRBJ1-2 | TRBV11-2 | TGTGCCAGCAGCTTAACAGCCCCGCGGGACTATGGCTACACCTTC | CASSLTAPRDYGYTF
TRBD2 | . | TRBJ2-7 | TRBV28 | TGTGCCAGCACTCGAGCGGGAGGGTCTGGGTACGAGCAGTACTTC | CASTRAGGSGYEQYF
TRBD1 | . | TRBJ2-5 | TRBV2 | TGTGCCAGCAGGCCCTCGGGACAGGGACGTCAAGAGACCCAGTACTTC | CASRPSGQGRQETQYF
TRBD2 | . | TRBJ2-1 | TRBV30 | TGTGCCTGGAGTTCAACTAGCGGGCGGGTTTACAATGAGCAGTTCTTC | CAWSSTSGRVYNEQFF
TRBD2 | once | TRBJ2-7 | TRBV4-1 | TGCGCCAGCAGCCAAGATTGGAGCGGGAGCCCCTACGAGCAGTACTTC | CASSQDWSGSPYEQYF
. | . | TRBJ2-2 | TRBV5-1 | TGCGCCAGCAGCTTGAACACCCTGGAGTTGGTCACCGGGGAGCTGTTTTTT | CASSLNTLELVTGELFF
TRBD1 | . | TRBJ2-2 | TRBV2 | TGTGCCAGCAGGACAGGGACGGCAACCGGGGAGCTGTTTTTT | CASRTGTATGELFF
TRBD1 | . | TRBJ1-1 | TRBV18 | TGTGCCAGCTCACCAGGGACAGGGGTGAAGTGGAACACTGAAGCTTTCTTT | CASSPGTGVKWNTEAFF
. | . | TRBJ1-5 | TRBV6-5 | TGTGCCAGCAGTTACTCCGGACAGAAGGAGGAGCATTTT | CASSYSGQKEEHF
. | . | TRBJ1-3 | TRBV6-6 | TGTGCCAGCAGTTGGGGCAGCTCTGGAAACACCATATATTTT | CASSWGSSGNTIYF
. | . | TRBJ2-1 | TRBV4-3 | TGCGCCAGCAGCCAAGACTATATTGAGCAGTTCTTC | CASSQDYIEQFF
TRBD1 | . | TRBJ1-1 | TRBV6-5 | TGTGCCAGCAGTTACCCGGGGACAGGGAACACTGAAGCTTTCTTT | CASSYPGTGNTEAFF
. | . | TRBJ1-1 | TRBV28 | TGTGCCAGCACCCCAGGGTCAATGAACACTGAAGCTTTCTTT | CASTPGSMNTEAFF
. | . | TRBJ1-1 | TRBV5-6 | TGTGCCAGCAGCTTAAGGACACAGTTTCGGGACACTGAAGCTTTCTTT | CASSLRTQFRDTEAFF
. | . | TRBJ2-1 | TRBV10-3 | TGTGCCATCAGTGAGCCCGGGACTTACAATGAGCAGTTCTTC | CAISEPGTYNEQFF
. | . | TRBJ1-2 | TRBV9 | TGTGCCAGCAGCGCCCTTCCTAACTATGGCTACACCTTC | CASSALPNYGYTF
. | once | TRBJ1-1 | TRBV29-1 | TGCAGCGTTGGGAGGAAGAACACTGAAGCTTTCTTT | CSVGRKNTEAFF
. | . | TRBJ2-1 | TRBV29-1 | TGCAGCGTTGTAAGGGGTTCCTTTAGCTCCTACAATGAGCAGTTCTTC | CSVVRGSFSSYNEQFF
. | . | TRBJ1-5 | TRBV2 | TGTGCCAGCAGTGAAGCGGCCAGGGGCCATCCCCCCCAGCATTTT | CASSEAARGHPPQHF
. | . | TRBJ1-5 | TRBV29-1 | TGCAGCGTTGAAGGAGAAGGCGGACTCAATCAGCCCCAGCATTTT | CSVEGEGGLNQPQHF
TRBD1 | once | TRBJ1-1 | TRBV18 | TGTGCCAGCTCACCCAACAGGGGGGAGAACACTGAAGCTTTCTTT | CASSPNRGENTEAFF
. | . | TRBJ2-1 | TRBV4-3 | TGCGCCAGCAGCGGGGTAACTAGAACCTACAATGAGCAGTTCTTC | CASSGVTRTYNEQFF
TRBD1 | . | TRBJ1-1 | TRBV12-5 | TGTGCTAGTGGTTTGACAGGGGGAAACACTGAAGCTTTCTTT | CASGLTGGNTEAFF
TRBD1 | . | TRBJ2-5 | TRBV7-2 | TGTGCCAGCAGCTCCGACAGGGCAGAGACCCAGTACTTC | CASSSDRAETQYF
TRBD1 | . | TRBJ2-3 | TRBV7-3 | TGTGCCAGCAGCTTGGGACAGGGCACGCAGTATTTT | CASSLGQGTQYF
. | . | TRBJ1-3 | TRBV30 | TGTGCTAGCAGAGGTGGAAACACCATATATTTT | CASRGGNTIYF
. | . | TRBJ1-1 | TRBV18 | TGTGCCAGCTCGGCACTCATGGGGCGACCAACATACACTGAAGCTTTCTTT | CASSALMGRPTYTEAFF
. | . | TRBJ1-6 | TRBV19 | TGTGCCAGTAGTCTCCGGACAGCTGCCTCCTATAATTCACCCCTCCACTTT | CASSLRTAASYNSPLHF
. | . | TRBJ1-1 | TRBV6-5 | TGTGCCAGCAGAATAGGACAGATGAACACTGAAGCTTTCTTT | CASRIGQMNTEAFF
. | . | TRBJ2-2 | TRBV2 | TGTGCCAGCATGAGTGGAGGGAACACCGGGGAGCTGTTTTTT | CASMSGGNTGELFF
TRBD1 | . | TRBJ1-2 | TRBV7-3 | TGTGCCAGCAGTTCCGGGACAGGGGAATATGGCTACACCTTC | CASSSGTGEYGYTF
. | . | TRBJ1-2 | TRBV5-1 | TGCGCCAGCGGTACCGGGACACCAAACCACTATGGCTACACCTTC | CASGTGTPNHYGYTF
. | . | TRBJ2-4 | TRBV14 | TGTGCCAGCAGCCAAGTGGGAGAGGGCAAAAACATTCAGTACTTC | CASSQVGEGKNIQYF
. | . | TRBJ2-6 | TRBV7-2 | TGTGCCAGCAGCACCGGACAGCCCTCTGGGGCCAACGTCCTGACTTTC | CASSTGQPSGANVLTF
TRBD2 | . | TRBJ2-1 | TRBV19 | TGTGCCAGTAGTACTATGGGACTAGCGGGCGACAATGAGCAGTTCTTC | CASSTMGLAGDNEQFF
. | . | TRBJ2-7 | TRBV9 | TGTGCCAGCAGTCCTACCAGTCTCGCGGGGGAGCAGTACTTC | CASSPTSLAGEQYF
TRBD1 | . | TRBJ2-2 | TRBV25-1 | TGTGCCAGCAGTGAATACACCAGGGGGCAAGCCGGGGAGCTGTTTTTT | CASSEYTRGQAGELFF
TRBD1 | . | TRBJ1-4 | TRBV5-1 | TGCGCCAGCAGCGCAACCGGGACAGTTAGAGAAAAACTGTTTTTT | CASSATGTVREKLFF
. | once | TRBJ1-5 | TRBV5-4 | TGTGCCAGCAGCTTGGGGGACGGGAGGCATCAGCCCCAGCATTTT | CASSLGDGRHQPQHF
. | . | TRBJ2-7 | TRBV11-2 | TGTGCCAGCAGCTTACAACGGTTCCTCTCCTACGAGCAGTACTTC | CASSLQRFLSYEQYF
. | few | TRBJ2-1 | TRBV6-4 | TGTGCCAGCAGTGACGGGGATAGCGGACAGCAGTTCTTC | CASSDGDSGQQFF
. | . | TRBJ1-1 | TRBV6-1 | TGTGCCAGCAGCTTTCTCAGGGGCACTGAAGCTTTCTTT | CASSFLRGTEAFF
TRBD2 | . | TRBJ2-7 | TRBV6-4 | TGTGCCAGCAGTGACAGGACTAGCGCGGATTACGAGCAGTACTTC | CASSDRTSADYEQYF
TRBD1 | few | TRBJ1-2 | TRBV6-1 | TGTGCCAGCAGTGAAGTCGCAGGGGGCGGCTATGGCTACACCTTC | CASSEVAGGGYGYTF
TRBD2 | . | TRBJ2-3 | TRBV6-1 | TGTGCCAGCAGTTCTTTAGCGGGAAGCACAGATACGCAGTATTTT | CASSSLAGSTDTQYF
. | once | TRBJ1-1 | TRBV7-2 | TGTGCCAGCAGCTTAGACATGAACACTGAAGCTTTCTTT | CASSLDMNTEAFF
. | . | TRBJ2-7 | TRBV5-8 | TGTGCCAGCAGCTTGGATGATGGGGCGCTGTACGAGCAGTACTTC | CASSLDDGALYEQYF
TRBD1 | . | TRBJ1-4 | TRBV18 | TGTGCCAGCTCACCCGGACAGGGGCGAGAAAAACTGTTTTTT | CASSPGQGREKLFF
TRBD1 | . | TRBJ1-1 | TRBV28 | TGTGCCGTCAAACAGGGGCGGGTGAACACTGAAGCTTTCTTT | CAVKQGRVNTEAFF
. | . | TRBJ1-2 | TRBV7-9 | TGTGCCAGCAGCTTAGCGTCTAGAGATGGCTACACCTTC | CASSLASRDGYTF